This TCR beta chain was captured by sequencing in a study of T cell responses to AZD1222 COVID-19 vaccine (dated by TCRdb to about 2021). In the study overall: Because spike-specific TCR depth and breadth did not differ between the two schedules, AZD1222 recipients who got a second dose at roughly 4 weeks were pooled with those who got a second dose at roughly 12 weeks. A total of over 230 trial participants underwent TCR sequencing, of whom about 210 had received two doses of AZD1222 and 26 had received two doses of the MenACWY control vaccine. Trial participants were enrolled by age into 18-55, 56-69 and 70-plus year subgroups, with 148, 28 and 57 TCR-sequenced participants respectively. What the research found in general, with its limitations: The 56-69-year group was small, and its depth increase did not reach significance, likely because of low power. Only 5 to 7 AZD1222 recipients were SARS-CoV-2 seropositive at baseline, limiting conclusions about previously exposed vaccinees. After two AZD1222 doses, spike-specific TCR breadth and depth were significantly higher than at day 0 and than in MenACWY recipients. Vaccine-associated CD4 TCRs spanned the whole spike protein, with dominant responses in regions 160-218 and 743-854. Because no day 14 peak-response samples were available, the repertoires could be characterized only after the peak T cell response. Reportedly, close to half of the unique spike-specific TCRs recognized epitopes lying outside the regions that are mutated in the B.1.351 and B.1.1.7 variants. Participants were mostly white British and included more females than males, and it was suggested by the authors that clonal diversity may have been underestimated.

Clipping removes 1 base from V and 0 bases from J, with 9 as the unmatched junction base count. Including cysteine and phenylalanine, the CDR3 has 20 amino acids. CDR3 DNA only is kept here, 60 bases in frame from base 1. CDR1 and CDR2 were assigned from the germline V gene as LGHNA and YNFKEQ. The time point label on this specimen signifies: baseline before first vaccination. Samples from vaccinated people were obtained from the UK trials COV001 and COV002, which included a single-blind randomized controlled phase 2/3 trial of AZD1222 (ChAdOx1 nCoV-19) in healthy adults. For TCRbeta chain sequencing, PBMC samples from trial participants were taken at day 0 and at day 28 after the second dose. The CDR3 regions of human TCRbeta chains were analyzed by immunosequencing. The published analysis was carried out like this. Repertoire TCRs were matched against a reference library of SARS-CoV-2-specific TCRs generated with the MIRA antigen-specificity platform. Breadth was defined as the fraction of unique TCRs that were SARS-CoV-2-associated. Depth was defined as the fraction of total T cells that were SARS-CoV-2-associated. Using the MIRA data, each spike-specific TCR was assigned both to the spike region to which the TCR was reactive and to a CD4 or CD8 class. Log10-transformed breadth and depth values were compared by one-way ANOVA with Sidak's multiple comparisons tests. In TCRdb, the immuneACCESS table is reduced to in-frame sequences with V and J assigned. These tables do not hold every clone; where another copy was compared, an unresolved V gene accounts for under half, and the others remain unexplained. V, J and clone size are taken as reported in that table, and D and trimming were inferred from the DNA itself. This sample lists about 70,000 clones; about four fifths were detected once. Of the sample, around 9.8% is held by the ten largest clones.

In regard to this clone: There is no known antigen for this receptor. No qualities accompany the bases; no much larger clone lies one base away.

The chain was built from TRBV4-2 and TRBJ2-4; 13 central nucleotides agree with TRBD2. This specimen was peripheral blood, taken on day 0 of AZD1222 vaccination. The clonotype comes from an adult in good health. At the DNA level, the sequence is TGTGCCAGCAGCCAAGGACTAGCGGGGGGACTACCGCTAGCCAAAAACATTCAGTACTTC. This sequence encodes CASSQGLAGGLPLAKNIQYF.